The 20 T cell receptor beta chains reported below all come from one sample, sequenced in a study of blood T cell repertoires in COVID-19. Using immunoSEQ multiplex PCR, the repertoire was profiled, and TCRdb retains in-frame clones only, with some absent. This repertoire shows 25,000 to 35,000 clones, roughly nine tenths found once; its top ten account for more than 9.5%. Material: peripheral blood. The receptors originated from a human donor in a cohort sampled during active COVID-19.

The gene calls are TRBV28 and TRBJ2-7; perhaps TRBD1 as D (6 bases). Trimming removed 3 bases from V and 3 bases from J, with 9 bases in between. From germline, CDR1 is MDHEN and CDR2 SYDVKM. The CDR3 is made up of 13 amino acids. The CDR3, as DNA: TGTGCCAGCAGTTTCAGGGGTTACTACGAGCAGTACTTC. It yields the protein CASSFRGYYEQYF. The variable domain in full, completed from reference TRBV28 and TRBJ2-7, reads DVKVTQSSRYLVKRTGEKVFLECVQDMDHENMFWYRQDPGLGLRLIYFSYDVKMKEKGDIPEGYSVSREKKERFSLILESASTNQTSMYLCASSFRGYYEQYFGPGTRLTVT.

CDR3 in DNA: TGTGCCAGCAATGAGGGCATACAAGAGACCCAGTACTTC. Residues: CASNEGIQETQYF. The rearrangement uses TRBV2 and TRBJ2-5; D perhaps matches TRBD2 (5 bases). Trimming removed 7 bases from V and 2 bases from J, with 11 bases in between. This CDR3 comprises 13 residues. The germline gives CDR1 SNHLY, CDR2 FYNNEI.

This clone was found once. V is TRBV5-6 and J is TRBJ2-2, with D maybe TRBD2 (5 bases). Deletions cut 3 bases from V and 4 bases from J, with 13 bases between. CDR1 and CDR2 from the germline V gene are SGHDT and YYEEEE. This CDR3 is built from 15 residues. CDR3 loop: CASSYAGRGTGELFF. The CDR3 DNA reads as TGTGCCAGCAGCTATGCGGGCCGGGGCACCGGGGAGCTGTTTTTT.

The chain employs TRBV7-2 and TRBJ2-3, with D tentatively TRBD2 (5 bases). CDR3 length: 15 residues. Per germline, CDR1 SGHTA and CDR2 FQGNSA. Trimming left V 1 base short and J 2 bases short, with 10 bases between. DNA of the CDR3: TGTGCCAGCAGCTTAGTTACTAGAGCCACAGATACGCAGTATTTT. It is translated as CASSLVTRATDTQYF.

This clone was seen only once. The V and J genes are TRBV6-5 and TRBJ2-7, with 9 bases lining up with TRBD2. The CDR3 is made up of 15 amino acids. V was clipped by 6 bases and J by 4 bases; unmatched bases: 10. Germline lookup yields CDR1 MNHEY and CDR2 SVGAGI. The CDR3 here is CASSFLTSGVYEQYF. CDR3 sequence (DNA): TGTGCCAGCAGCTTCCTGACTAGCGGAGTATACGAGCAGTACTTC.

The J gene is TRBJ2-7, the V gene TRBV7-9; 7 bases agree with TRBD1. From germline, CDR1 is SEHNR and CDR2 FQNEAQ (reference sequence). The CDR3 covers 12 residues. Losses at the gene ends were 6 bases for V and 3 bases for J; bases not matched to a gene: 2. CDR3 protein: CASRRDSYEQYF. The CDR3 DNA reads as TGTGCCAGCAGACGGGACAGCTACGAGCAGTACTTC.

This clone was picked up one time. The V gene is TRBV18, the J gene TRBJ1-4; TRBD1 is a possible D gene (6 bases). The CDR3 has 16 residues. Germline CDR1 and CDR2: KGHSH and LQKENI. V was clipped by 6 bases and J by 5 bases, with 19 bases between them. CDR3 amino acids: CASSRTLTGLNEKLFF. As DNA, the CDR3 is TGTGCCAGCTCGCGTACATTAACAGGGTTGAATGAAAAACTGTTTTTT.

The CDR3 here is CASSLRGIPEAFF. DNA of the CDR3: TGCGCCAGCAGCCTCCGAGGGATCCCTGAAGCTTTCTTT. The V and J genes are TRBV4-1 and TRBJ1-1, with D unclear. Germline loops: CDR1 MGHRA, CDR2 YSYEKL. Trimming cost V 4 bases and J 6 bases, with 12 bases left between them. The CDR3 runs to 13 residues.

The chain has TRBV19 and TRBJ2-7; perhaps TRBD2 as D (6 bases). V was pared by 3 bases and J by 3 bases, with 9 bases between. CDR1 and CDR2 (germline): LNHDA, SQIVND (reference sequence). The CDR3 contains 13 residues. CDR3 region: CASSIGSSYEQYF. CDR3 coding DNA: TGTGCCAGTAGTATCGGGAGCAGCTACGAGCAGTACTTC.

The chain recombines TRBV25-1 with TRBJ2-2; 7 bases fit TRBD2. The CDR3 runs 17 residues. The germline V gene has CDR1 MGHDK and CDR2 SYGVNS. After removal of 5 bases from V and 3 bases from J, the junction contained 12 bases not matched to a gene. CDR3 loop: CASSSGGARADTGELFF. The CDR3 nucleotides read TGTGCCAGCAGTTCGGGGGGTGCCAGGGCGGACACCGGGGAGCTGTTTTTT.

The chain links TRBV6-5 to TRBJ2-7; 10 bases fit TRBD1. Germline-derived CDR1 and CDR2 are MNHEY and SVGAGI. The CDR3 covers 13 residues. Trimming took 7 bases from V and 5 from J; bases not matched to a gene: 5. The CDR3 protein is CASMGQGRNEQYF. The CDR3, as DNA: TGTGCCAGCATGGGACAGGGGAGAAACGAGCAGTACTTC.

The chain carries TRBV7-9 and TRBJ2-5, with D perhaps TRBD2 (5 bases). The CDR3 is made up of 17 amino acids. Looked up from germline, CDR1 is SEHNR and CDR2 is FQNEAQ (reference sequence). Trimming removed 2 bases from V and 2 bases from J, with 18 bases in between. CDR3 protein: CASSLFMGERLQETQYF. CDR3 DNA: TGTGCCAGCAGCTTATTTATGGGAGAACGCCTACAAGAGACCCAGTACTTC.

The chain carries TRBV4-1 and TRBJ1-4; D gene ambiguous. This CDR3 spans 12 amino acids. The V end was cut by 0 bases, the J end by 8 bases, with 4 bases between. Germline loops: CDR1 MGHRA, CDR2 YSYEKL. DNA for the CDR3: TGCGCCAGCAGCCAAGATGGCGAAAAACTGTTTTTT. This translates into CASSQDGEKLFF.

The chain is built from TRBV18 and TRBJ1-5, with D tentatively TRBD1 (5 bases). V lost 3 bases and J 4 bases, leaving 7 bases between the germline ends. Germline V gene data show CDR1 as KGHSH and CDR2 as LQKENI. The CDR3 loop spans 13 amino acids. The CDR3 nucleotides read TGTGCCAGCTCACCGGGACTTAATCAGCCCCAGCATTTT. Translated, it gives CASSPGLNQPQHF.

This clone was seen only a few times. This rearrangement joins TRBV30 to TRBJ2-1; tentatively, D is TRBD2 (6 bases). Germline V CDR1 and CDR2: GTSNPN, SVGIG (reference sequence). The CDR3 has 13 residues. V dropped 0 bases and J dropped 3 bases, with 6 bases sitting between them. The CDR3 region has the DNA TGTGCCTGGAGTGTGGGGGGCTACAATGAGCAGTTCTTC. As protein: CAWSVGGYNEQFF.

The chain employs TRBV5-1 and TRBJ2-2, with 10 bases matching TRBD1. There are 15 residues in the CDR3. Germline CDR1 SGHRS, CDR2 YFSETQ. V shed 5 bases, J shed 5 bases, and the junction held 6 bases outside the gene matches. The CDR3 loop is CASRKTGGGTGELFF. Written as DNA, the CDR3 is TGCGCCAGCAGGAAGACAGGGGGCGGTACCGGGGAGCTGTTTTTT.

V is TRBV7-3 and J is TRBJ1-5; 10 nucleotides match TRBD1. The CDR3 has 16 amino acids. Losses at the gene ends were 6 bases for V and 6 bases for J; bases not matched to a gene: 11. From germline, CDR1 is SGHTA and CDR2 FQGTGA. In nucleotides, the CDR3 is TGTGCCAGCAGTTGGGGCCGACAGGGGGCTTGTCAGCCCCAGCATTTT. Protein product: CASSWGRQGACQPQHF.

The chain has TRBV30 and TRBJ1-6; 8 bases fit TRBD1. The V segment lost 3 bases and the J segment 9 bases; nucleotides outside the gene matches: 10. CDR3 size: 15 residues. Germline-derived CDR1 and CDR2 are GTSNPN and SVGIG (reference sequence). CDR3 residues: CAWSVTTGASSPLHF. For the CDR3, the DNA is TGTGCCTGGAGCGTTACGACAGGGGCTTCTTCACCCCTCCACTTT.

This clone was seen once. The chain uses TRBV30 and TRBJ2-1; D may be TRBD2 (6 bases). V lost 3 bases, J lost 0 bases, and 15 bases lay in between. In germline, CDR1 is GTSNPN, CDR2 SVGIG (reference sequence). This CDR3 region has 16 residues. The CDR3 bases are TGTGCCTGGAGCACCTTAGCGGCCCACTCCTACAATGAGCAGTTCTTC. Amino acid sequence: CAWSTLAAHSYNEQFF.

The rearrangement uses TRBV9 and TRBJ1-3; 10 nucleotides match TRBD1. After removal of 2 bases from V and 8 bases from J, the junction contained 7 bases not matched to a gene. This CDR3 comprises 15 residues. Germline CDR1 is SGDLS and CDR2 is YYNGEE. CDR3 bases: TGTGCCAGCAGCGTCAGGGGACAGGGGTTCGACACCATATATTTT. This sequence encodes CASSVRGQGFDTIYF.